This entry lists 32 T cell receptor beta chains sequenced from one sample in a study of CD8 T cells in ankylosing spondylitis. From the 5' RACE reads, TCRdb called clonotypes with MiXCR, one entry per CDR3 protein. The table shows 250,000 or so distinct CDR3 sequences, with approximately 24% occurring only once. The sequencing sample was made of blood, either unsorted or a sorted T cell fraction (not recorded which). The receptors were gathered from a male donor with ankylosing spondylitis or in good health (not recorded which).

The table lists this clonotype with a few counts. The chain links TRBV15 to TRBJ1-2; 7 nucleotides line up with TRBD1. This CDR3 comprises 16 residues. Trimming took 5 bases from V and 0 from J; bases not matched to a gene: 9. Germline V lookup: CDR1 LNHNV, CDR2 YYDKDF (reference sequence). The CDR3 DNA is TGTGCCACCAGCGAGCCCGGGACAGAAGCTAACTATGGCTACACCTTC. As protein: CATSEPGTEANYGYTF.

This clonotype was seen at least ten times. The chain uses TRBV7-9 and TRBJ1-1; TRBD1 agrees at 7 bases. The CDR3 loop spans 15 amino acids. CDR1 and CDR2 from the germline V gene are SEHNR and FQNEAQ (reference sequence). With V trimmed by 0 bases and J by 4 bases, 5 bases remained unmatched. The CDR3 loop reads CASSLALSGGTEAFF. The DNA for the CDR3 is TGTGCCAGCAGCTTAGCGCTCTCAGGGGGCACTGAAGCTTTCTTT.

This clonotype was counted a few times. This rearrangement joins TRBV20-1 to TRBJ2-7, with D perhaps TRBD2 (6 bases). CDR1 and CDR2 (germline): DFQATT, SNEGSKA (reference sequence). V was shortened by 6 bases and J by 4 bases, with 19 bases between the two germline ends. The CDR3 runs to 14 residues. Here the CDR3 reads CSASSRGGWYEQYF. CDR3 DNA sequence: TGCAGTGCCAGTTCGAGGGGAGGTTGGTACGAGCAGTACTTC.

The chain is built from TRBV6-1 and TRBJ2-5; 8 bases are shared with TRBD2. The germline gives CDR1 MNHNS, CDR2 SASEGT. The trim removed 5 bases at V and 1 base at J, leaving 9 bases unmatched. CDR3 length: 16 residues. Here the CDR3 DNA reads TGTGCCAGCAGTCCGCTCCCGGGGGGGTCCCAAGAGACCCAGTACTTC. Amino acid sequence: CASSPLPGGSQETQYF.

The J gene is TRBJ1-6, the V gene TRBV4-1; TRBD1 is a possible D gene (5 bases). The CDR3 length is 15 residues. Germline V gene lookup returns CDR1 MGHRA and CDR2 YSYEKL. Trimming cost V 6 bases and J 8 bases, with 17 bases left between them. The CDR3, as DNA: TGCGCCAGCAGGCCCCCGGGACGGGGCCATTCACCCCTCCACTTT. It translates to CASRPPGRGHSPLHF.

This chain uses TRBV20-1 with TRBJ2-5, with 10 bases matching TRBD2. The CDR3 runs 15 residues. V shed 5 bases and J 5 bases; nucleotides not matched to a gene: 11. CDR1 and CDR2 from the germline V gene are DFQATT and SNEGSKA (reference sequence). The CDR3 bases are TGCAGTGCTTCTTCCAGCGGGGGGGCCGGGGAGACCCAGTACTTC. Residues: CSASSSGGAGETQYF.

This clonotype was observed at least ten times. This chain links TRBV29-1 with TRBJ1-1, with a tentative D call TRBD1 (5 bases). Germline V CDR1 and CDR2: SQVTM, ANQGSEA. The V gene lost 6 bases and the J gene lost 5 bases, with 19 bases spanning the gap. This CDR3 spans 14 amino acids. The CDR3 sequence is CSVTSLRADTEAFF. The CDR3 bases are TGCAGCGTCACCTCCCTCAGGGCCGATACTGAAGCTTTCTTT.

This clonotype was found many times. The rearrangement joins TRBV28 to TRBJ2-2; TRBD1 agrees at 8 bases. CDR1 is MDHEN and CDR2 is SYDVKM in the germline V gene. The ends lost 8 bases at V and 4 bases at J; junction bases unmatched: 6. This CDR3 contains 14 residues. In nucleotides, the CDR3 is TGTGCCAGCCATGGACAGGGACCCACCGGGGAGCTGTTTTTT. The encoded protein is CASHGQGPTGELFF.

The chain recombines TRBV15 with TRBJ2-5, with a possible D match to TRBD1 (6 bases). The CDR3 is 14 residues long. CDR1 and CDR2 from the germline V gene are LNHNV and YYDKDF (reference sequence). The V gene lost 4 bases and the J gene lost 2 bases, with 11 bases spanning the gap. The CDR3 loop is CATSKGQLQETQYF. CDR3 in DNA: TGTGCCACCAGCAAGGGACAATTACAAGAGACCCAGTACTTC. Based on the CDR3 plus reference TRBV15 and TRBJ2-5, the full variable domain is DAMVIQNPRYQVTQFGKPVTLSCSQTLNHNVMYWYQQKSSQAPKLLFHYYDKDFNNEADTPDNFQSRRPNTSFCFLDIRSPGLGDTAMYLCATSKGQLQETQYFGPGTRLLVL.

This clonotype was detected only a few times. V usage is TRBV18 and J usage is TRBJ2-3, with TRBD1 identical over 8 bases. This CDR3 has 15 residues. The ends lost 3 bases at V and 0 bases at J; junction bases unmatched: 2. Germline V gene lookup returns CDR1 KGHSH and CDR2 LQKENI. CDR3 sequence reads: CASSPWTGSTDTQYF. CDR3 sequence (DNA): TGTGCCAGCTCACCCTGGACAGGGAGCACAGATACGCAGTATTTT.

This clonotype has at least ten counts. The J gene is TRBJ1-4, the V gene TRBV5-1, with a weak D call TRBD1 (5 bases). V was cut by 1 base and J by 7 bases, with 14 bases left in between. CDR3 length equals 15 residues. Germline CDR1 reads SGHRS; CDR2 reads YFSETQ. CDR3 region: CASSLSLGAGEKLFF. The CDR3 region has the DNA TGCGCCAGCAGCTTGTCCCTAGGGGCAGGTGAAAAACTGTTTTTT.

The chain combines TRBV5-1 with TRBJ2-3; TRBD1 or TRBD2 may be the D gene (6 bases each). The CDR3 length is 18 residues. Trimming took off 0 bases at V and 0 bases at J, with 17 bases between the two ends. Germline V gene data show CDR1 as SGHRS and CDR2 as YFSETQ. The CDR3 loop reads CASSLVPGAASSTDTQYF. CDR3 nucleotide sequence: TGCGCCAGCAGCTTGGTGCCGGGGGCGGCTTCTAGCACAGATACGCAGTATTTT.

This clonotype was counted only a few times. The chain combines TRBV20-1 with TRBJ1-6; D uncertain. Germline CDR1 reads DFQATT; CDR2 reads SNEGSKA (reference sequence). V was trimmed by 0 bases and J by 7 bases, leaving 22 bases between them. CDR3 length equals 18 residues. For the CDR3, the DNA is TGCAGTGCTAGAGAATGGGAAATTGGTCTCTTGGGGAATTCACCCCTCCACTTT. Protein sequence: CSAREWEIGLLGNSPLHF.

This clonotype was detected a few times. This CDR3 reads CASSLLSSYTDTQYF. DNA for the CDR3: TGTGCCAGCAGCTTGCTCAGCTCTTACACAGATACGCAGTATTTT. The chain joins TRBV5-5 to TRBJ2-3; D not resolved. Germline CDR1 SGHKS, CDR2 YYEKEE (reference sequence). The CDR3 spans 15 residues. V was pared by 1 base and J by 2 bases, with 11 bases between.

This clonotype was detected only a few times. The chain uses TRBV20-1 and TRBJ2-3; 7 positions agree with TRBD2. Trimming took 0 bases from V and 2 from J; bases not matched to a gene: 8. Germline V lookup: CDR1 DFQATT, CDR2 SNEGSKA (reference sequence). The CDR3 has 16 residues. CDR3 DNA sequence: TGCAGTGCTAGAGAAAATCGGGGAGGGGACACAGATACGCAGTATTTT. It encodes CSARENRGGDTDTQYF.

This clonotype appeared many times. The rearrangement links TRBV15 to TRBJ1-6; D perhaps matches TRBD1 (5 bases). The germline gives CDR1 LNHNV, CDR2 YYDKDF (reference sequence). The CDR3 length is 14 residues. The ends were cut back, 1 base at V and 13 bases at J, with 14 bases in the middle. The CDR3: CATSRVVPEGPLHF. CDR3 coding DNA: TGTGCCACCAGCAGAGTTGTCCCCGAGGGGCCCCTCCACTTT. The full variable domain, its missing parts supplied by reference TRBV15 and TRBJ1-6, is DAMVIQNPRYQVTQFGKPVTLSCSQTLNHNVMYWYQQKSSQAPKLLFHYYDKDFNNEADTPDNFQSRRPNTSFCFLDIRSPGLGDTAMYLCATSRVVPEGPLHFGNGTRLTVT.

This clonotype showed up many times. The CDR3 spells CSADIYTGELFF. The CDR3 nucleotides are TGCAGCGCGGACATTTACACCGGGGAGCTGTTTTTT. This chain joins TRBV29-1 and TRBJ2-2; TRBD1 is a possible D gene (5 bases). The germline V and J ends were trimmed by 7 bases and 3 bases, with 9 bases remaining between them. Looked up from germline, CDR1 is SQVTM and CDR2 is ANQGSEA. This CDR3 comprises 12 residues.

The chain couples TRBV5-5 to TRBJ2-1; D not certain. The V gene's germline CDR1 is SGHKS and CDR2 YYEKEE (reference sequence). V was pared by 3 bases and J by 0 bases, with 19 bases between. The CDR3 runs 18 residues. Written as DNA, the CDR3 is TGTGCCAGCAGCTACTCTATAGCTTCGCGGATCTCCTACAATGAGCAGTTCTTC. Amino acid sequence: CASSYSIASRISYNEQFF.

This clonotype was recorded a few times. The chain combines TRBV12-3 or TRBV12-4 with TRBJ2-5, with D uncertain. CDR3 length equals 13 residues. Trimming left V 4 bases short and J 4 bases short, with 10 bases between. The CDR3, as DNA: TGTGCCAGCAGTTCTGAACTACGAGAGACCCAGTACTTC. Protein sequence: CASSSELRETQYF.

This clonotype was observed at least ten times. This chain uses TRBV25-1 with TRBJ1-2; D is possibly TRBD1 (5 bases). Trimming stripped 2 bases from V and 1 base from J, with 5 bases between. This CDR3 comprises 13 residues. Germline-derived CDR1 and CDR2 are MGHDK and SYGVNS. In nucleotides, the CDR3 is TGTGCCAGCAGTGAAGACAGTAACTATGGCTACACCTTC. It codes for CASSEDSNYGYTF.

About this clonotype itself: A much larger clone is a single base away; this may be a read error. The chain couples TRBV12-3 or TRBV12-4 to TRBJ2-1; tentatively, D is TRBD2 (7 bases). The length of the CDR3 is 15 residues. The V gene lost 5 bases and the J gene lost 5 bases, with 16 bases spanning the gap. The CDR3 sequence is CASSRSAGANNEQFF. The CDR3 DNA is TGTGCCAGCAGTCGATCTGCGGGGGCAAACAATGAGCAGTTCTTC.

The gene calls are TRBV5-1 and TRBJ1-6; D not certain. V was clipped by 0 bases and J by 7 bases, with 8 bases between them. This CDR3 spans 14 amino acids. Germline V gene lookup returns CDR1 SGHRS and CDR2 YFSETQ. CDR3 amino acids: CASSLVPDNSPLHF. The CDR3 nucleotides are TGCGCCAGCAGCTTGGTGCCCGACAATTCACCCCTCCACTTT.

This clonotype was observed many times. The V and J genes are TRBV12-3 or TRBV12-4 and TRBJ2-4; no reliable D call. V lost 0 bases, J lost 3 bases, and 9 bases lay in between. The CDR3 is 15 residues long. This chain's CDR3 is CASSLASLNKNIQYF. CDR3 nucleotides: TGTGCCAGCAGTTTAGCGAGTTTGAACAAAAACATTCAGTACTTC.

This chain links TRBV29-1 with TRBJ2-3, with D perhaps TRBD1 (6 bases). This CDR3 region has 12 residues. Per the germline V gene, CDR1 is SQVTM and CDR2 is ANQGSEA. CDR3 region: CGVKGDTDTQYF. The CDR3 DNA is TGCGGGGTAAAGGGGGACACAGATACGCAGTATTTT.

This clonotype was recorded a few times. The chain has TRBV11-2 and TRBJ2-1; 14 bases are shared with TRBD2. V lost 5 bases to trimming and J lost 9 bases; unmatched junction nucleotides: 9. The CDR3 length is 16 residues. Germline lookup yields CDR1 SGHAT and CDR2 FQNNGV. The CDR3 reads CASSVGTSGGGVEQFF. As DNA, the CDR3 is TGTGCCAGCAGCGTAGGGACTAGCGGGGGAGGGGTTGAGCAGTTCTTC. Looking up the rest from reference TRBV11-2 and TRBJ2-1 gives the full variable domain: EAGVAQSPRYKIIEKRQSVAFWCNPISGHATLYWYQQILGQGPKLLIQFQNNGVVDDSQLPKDRFSAERLKGVDSTLKIQPAKLEDSAVYLCASSVGTSGGGVEQFFGPGTRLTVL.

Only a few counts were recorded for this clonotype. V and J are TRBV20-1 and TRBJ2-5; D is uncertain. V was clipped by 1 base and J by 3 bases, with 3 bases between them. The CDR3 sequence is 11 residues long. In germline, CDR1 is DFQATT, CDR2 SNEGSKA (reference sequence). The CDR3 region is CSARGEETQYF. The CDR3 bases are TGCAGTGCTAGAGGTGAAGAGACCCAGTACTTC.

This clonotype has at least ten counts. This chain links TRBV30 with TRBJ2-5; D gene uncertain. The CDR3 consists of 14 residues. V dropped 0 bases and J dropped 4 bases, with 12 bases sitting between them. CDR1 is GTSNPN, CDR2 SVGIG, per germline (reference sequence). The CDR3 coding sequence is TGTGCCTGGAGTGTACCTCCCTGGGGAGAGACCCAGTACTTC. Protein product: CAWSVPPWGETQYF.

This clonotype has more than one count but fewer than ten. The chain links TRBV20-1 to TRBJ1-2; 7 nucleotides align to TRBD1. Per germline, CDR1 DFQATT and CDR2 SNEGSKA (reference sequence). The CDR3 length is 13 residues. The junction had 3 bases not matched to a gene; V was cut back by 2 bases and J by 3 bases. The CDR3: CSARIGTDYGYTF. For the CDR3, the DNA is TGCAGTGCTAGAATTGGGACAGACTATGGCTACACCTTC.

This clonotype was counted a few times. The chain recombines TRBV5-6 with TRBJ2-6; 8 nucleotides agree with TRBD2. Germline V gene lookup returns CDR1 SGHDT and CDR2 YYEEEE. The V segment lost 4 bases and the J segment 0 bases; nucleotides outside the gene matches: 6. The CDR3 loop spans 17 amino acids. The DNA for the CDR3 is TGTGCCAGCAGCACACTAGCGGTGGGCTCTGGGGCCAACGTCCTGACTTTC. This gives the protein CASSTLAVGSGANVLTF.

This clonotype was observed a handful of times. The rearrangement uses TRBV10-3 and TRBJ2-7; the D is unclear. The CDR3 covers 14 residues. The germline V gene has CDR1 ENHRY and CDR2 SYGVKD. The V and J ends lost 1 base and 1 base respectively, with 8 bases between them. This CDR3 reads CAISELAKSYEQYF. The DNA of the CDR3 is TGTGCCATCAGTGAGTTGGCGAAATCCTACGAGCAGTACTTC.

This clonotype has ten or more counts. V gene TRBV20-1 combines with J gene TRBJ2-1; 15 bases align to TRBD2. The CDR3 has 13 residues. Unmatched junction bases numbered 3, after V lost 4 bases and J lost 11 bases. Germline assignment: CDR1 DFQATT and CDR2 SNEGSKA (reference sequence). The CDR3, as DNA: TGCAGTGCTAAAGGACTAGCGGGGGGGCAGCAGTTCTTC. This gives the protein CSAKGLAGGQQFF.

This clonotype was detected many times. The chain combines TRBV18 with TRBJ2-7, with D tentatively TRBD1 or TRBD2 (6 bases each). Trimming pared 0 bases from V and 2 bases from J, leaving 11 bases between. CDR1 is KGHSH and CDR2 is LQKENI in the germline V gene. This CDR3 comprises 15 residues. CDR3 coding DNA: TGTGCCAGCTCACCACCGGGGGGCACCCCCTACGAGCAGTACTTC. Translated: CASSPPGGTPYEQYF.